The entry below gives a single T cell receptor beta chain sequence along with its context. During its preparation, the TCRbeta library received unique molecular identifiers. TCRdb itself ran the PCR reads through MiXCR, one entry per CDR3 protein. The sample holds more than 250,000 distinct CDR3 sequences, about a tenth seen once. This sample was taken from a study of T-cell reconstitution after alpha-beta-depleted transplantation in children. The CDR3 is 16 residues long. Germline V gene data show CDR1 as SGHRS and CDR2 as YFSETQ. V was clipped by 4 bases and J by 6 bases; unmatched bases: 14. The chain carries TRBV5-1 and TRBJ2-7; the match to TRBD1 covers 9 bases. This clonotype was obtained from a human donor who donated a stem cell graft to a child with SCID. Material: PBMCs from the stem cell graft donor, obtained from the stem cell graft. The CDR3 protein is CASSAAGTGPSGEQYF. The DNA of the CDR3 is TGCGCCAGCAGCGCCGCCGGGACAGGGCCTTCAGGCGAGCAGTACTTC.